The 5 T cell receptor beta chains given below trace back to one sample, sequenced in a study of T-cell reconstitution after alpha-beta-depleted transplantation in children. A TCRbeta library incorporating unique molecular identifiers was prepared. TCRdb processed the PCR reads anew with MiXCR; each CDR3 protein has one entry. The data hold 350,000 to 500,000 distinct CDR3 sequences, with roughly 43% observed a single time. The sample here was PBMCs, taken before TCRalphabeta/CD19-depleted stem cell transplant. These receptor sequences come from a girl aged 2 to 10 with aplastic anemia, due to receive a stem cell transplant.

This chain uses TRBV28 with TRBJ2-3; 10 nucleotides align to TRBD1. The CDR3 is 15 residues long. Germline V gives CDR1 MDHEN, CDR2 SYDVKM. Unmatched junction bases numbered 3, after V lost 5 bases and J lost 1 base. CDR3 DNA: TGTGCCAGCAGTAAAGGGACAGGGGGCACAGATACGCAGTATTTT. This encodes CASSKGTGGTDTQYF.

This chain links TRBV10-3 with TRBJ2-2; 11 bases align to TRBD1. Germline lookup yields CDR1 ENHRY and CDR2 SYGVKD. CDR3 length equals 15 residues. V dropped 6 bases and J dropped 4; count of bases not matched to a gene: 4. Here the CDR3 reads CAIRPGQGVTGELFF. The CDR3 coding sequence is TGTGCCATCAGGCCGGGACAGGGGGTCACCGGGGAGCTGTTTTTT.

Regarding this clonotype: Sequence at one end of the junction differs from germline and may be a read error. This chain connects TRBV20-1 to TRBJ2-1; D is unclear. Germline values: CDR1 DFQATT, CDR2 SNEGSKA (reference sequence). This CDR3 has 12 amino acids. The CDR3 sequence: CSASPGRNQQFF. The CDR3, as DNA: TGCAGTGCTAGTCCGGGCCGCAATCAGCAGTTCTTC.

The J gene is TRBJ2-7, the V gene TRBV5-5; D could derive from TRBD1 or TRBD2 (6 bases each). Germline lookup yields CDR1 SGHKS and CDR2 YYEKEE (reference sequence). The CDR3 loop spans 16 amino acids. V dropped 0 bases and J dropped 0 bases, with 13 bases sitting between them. The CDR3 DNA reads TGTGCCAGCAGCTTGGGCACGGGGGCCAGCTCCTACGAGCAGTACTTC. It yields the protein CASSLGTGASSYEQYF.

Ten or more counts support this clonotype. J is TRBJ1-1 and V is TRBV12-3 or TRBV12-4; the match to TRBD1 covers 8 bases. The CDR3 length is 12 residues. The junction had 6 bases not matched to a gene; V was cut back by 5 bases and J by 10 bases. The CDR3 loop is CASSIQGATAFF. DNA of the CDR3: TGTGCCAGCAGTATCCAGGGGGCAACAGCTTTCTTT.